This T cell receptor beta chain originates from a study of T cells expressing NK-cell markers. Looking at the study overall: The TCR beta repertoires originated in sorted CD3+CD56+NKG2C+, CD3+CD56+NKG2C- and CD3+CD56-NKG2C+ T cells. Study-level findings and limits: Top CD8+ clonotypes included the dominant CD3+CD56+NKG2C+ clonotypes in several donors. The CD3+CD56-NKG2C+ fraction was also led by these clonotypes in a few donors.

UMI-tagged 5'RACE template switching yielded the TCR beta cDNA. TCRdb processed the 5' RACE reads again and assigns one entry to each CDR3 protein, with no DNA. In total, the table holds about 260,000 distinct CDR3 sequences. This CDR3 has 14 amino acids. Worth noting for this clonotype: The antigen is unknown.

The sequence derives from a woman between 18 and 70 years old in good health. Sequenced: blood T cells: a sorted CD56 or NKG2C T cell subset, CD4+ or CD8+ T cells, or bulk PBMC T cells (not recorded which). The chain is built from TRBV12-3 or TRBV12-4 and TRBJ2-1; TCRdb's assignment of TRBD2 cannot be checked, as there is no DNA. The CDR3 is CASSQTSGGIRQFF.